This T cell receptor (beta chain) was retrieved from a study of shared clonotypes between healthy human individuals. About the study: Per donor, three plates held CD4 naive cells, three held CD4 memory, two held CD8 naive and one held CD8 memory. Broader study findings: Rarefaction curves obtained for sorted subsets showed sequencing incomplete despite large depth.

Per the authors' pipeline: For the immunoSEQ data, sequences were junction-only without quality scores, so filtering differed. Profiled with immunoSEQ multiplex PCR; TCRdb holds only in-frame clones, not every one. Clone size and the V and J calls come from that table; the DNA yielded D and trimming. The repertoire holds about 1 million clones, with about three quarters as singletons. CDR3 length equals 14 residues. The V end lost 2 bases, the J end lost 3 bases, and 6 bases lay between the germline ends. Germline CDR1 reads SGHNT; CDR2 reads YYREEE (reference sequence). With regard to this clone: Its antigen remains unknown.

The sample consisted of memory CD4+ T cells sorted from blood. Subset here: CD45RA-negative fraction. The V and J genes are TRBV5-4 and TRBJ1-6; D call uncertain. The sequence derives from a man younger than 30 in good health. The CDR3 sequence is CASSFGGYNSPLHF. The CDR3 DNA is TGTGCCAGCAGCTTTGGAGGCTATAATTCACCCCTCCACTTT.